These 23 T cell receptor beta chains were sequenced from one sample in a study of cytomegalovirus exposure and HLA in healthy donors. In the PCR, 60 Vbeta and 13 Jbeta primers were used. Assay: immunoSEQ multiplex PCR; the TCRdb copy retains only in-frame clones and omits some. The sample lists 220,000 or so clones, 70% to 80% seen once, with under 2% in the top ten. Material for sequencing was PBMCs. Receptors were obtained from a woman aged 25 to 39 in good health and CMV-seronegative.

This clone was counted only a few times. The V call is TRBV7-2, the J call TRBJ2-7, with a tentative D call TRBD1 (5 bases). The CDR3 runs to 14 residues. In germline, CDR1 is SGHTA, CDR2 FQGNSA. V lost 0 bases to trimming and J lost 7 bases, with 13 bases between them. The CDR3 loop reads CASSLAAGSGEQYF. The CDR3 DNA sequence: TGTGCCAGCAGCTTAGCGGCAGGGTCTGGAGAGCAGTACTTC.

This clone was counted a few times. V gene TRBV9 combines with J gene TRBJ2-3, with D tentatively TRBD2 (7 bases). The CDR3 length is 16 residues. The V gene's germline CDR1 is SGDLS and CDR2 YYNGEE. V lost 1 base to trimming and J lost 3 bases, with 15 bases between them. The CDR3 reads CASSVQARGATDTQYF. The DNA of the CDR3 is TGTGCCAGCAGCGTACAGGCTCGGGGGGCTACAGATACGCAGTATTTT.

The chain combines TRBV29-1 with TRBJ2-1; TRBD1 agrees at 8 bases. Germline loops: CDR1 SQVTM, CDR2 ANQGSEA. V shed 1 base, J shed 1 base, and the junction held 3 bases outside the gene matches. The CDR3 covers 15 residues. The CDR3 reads CSVEATGVSYNEQFF. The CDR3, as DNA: TGCAGCGTTGAAGCGACAGGGGTTTCCTACAATGAGCAGTTCTTC.

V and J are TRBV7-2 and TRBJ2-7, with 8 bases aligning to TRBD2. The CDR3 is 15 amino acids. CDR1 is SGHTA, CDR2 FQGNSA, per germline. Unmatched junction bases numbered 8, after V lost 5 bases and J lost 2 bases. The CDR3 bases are TGTGCCAGCAGCCCCGGACTAGCTAGAGCCTACGAGCAGTACTTC. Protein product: CASSPGLARAYEQYF.

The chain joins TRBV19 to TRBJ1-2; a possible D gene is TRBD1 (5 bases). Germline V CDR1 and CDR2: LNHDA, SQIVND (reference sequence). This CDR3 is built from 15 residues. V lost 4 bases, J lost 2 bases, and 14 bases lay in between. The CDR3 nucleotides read TGTGCCAGTAGTAACCCAGGGTTCCCCAACTATGGCTACACCTTC. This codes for CASSNPGFPNYGYTF.

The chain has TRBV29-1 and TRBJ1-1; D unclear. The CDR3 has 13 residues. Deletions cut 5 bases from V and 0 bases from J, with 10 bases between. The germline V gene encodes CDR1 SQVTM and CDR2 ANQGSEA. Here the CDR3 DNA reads TGCAGCGTTACCGACATCCTGAACACTGAAGCTTTCTTT. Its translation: CSVTDILNTEAFF.

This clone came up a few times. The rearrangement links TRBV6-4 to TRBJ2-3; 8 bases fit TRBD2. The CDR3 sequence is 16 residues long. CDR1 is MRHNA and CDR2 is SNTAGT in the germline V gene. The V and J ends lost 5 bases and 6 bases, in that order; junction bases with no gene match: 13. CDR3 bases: TGTGCCAGCAGTCACAGTGGAAGCGGGGGCCGCGATACGCAGTATTTT. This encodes CASSHSGSGGRDTQYF.

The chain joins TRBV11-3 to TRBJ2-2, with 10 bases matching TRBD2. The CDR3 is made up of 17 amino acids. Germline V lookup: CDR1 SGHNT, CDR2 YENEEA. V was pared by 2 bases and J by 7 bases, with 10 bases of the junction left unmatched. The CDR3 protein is CASSLNPLAGVVGELFF. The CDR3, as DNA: TGTGCCAGCAGCTTAAACCCCCTAGCGGGAGTGGTCGGGGAGCTGTTTTTT.

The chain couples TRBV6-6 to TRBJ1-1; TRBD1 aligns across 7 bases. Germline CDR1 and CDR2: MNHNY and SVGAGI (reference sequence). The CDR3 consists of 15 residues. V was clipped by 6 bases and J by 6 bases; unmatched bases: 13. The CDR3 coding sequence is TGTGCCAGCAGCCCCATGGCAGGGGGGTTTGCTGAAGCTTTCTTT. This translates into CASSPMAGGFAEAFF.

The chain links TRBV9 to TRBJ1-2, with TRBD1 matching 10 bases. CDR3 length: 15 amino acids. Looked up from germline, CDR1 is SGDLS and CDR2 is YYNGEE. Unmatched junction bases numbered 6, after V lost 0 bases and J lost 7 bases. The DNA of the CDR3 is TGTGCCAGCAGCGTAGGGGACAGGGGACAAAGTGGCTACACCTTC. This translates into CASSVGDRGQSGYTF.

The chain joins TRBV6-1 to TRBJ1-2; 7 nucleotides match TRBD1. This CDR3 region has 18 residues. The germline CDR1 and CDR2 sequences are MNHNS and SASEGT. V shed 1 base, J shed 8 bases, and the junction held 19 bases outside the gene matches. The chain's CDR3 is CASSEGRISGSGGEGYTF. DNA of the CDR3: TGTGCCAGCAGTGAAGGGCGGATTTCAGGCTCAGGGGGTGAGGGCTACACCTTC.

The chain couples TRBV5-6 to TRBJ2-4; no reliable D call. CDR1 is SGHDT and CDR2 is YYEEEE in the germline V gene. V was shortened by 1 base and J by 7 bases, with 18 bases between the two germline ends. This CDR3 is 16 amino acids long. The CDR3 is CASSLYQTTARNIQYF. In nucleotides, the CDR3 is TGTGCCAGCAGCTTGTATCAAACGACCGCCAGGAACATTCAGTACTTC.

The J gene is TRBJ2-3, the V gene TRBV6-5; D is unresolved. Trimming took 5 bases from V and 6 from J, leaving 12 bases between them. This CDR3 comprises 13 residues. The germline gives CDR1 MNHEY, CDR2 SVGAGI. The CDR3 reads CASSEVLVDTQYF. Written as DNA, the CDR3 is TGTGCCAGCAGTGAGGTTCTAGTGGATACGCAGTATTTT.

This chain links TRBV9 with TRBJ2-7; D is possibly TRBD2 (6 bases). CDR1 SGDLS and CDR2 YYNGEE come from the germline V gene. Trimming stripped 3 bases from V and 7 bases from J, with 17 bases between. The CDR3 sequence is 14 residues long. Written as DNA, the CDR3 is TGTGCCAGCAGCGGAGGGTTGCATGGGGGGGAGCAGTACTTC. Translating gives CASSGGLHGGEQYF.

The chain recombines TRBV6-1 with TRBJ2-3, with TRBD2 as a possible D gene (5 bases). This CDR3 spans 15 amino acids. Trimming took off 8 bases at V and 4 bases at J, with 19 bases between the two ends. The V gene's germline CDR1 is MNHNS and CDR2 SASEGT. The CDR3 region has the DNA TGTGCCAGCGCAGCGGTGGGTGGGCCGCCAGATACGCAGTATTTT. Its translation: CASAAVGGPPDTQYF.

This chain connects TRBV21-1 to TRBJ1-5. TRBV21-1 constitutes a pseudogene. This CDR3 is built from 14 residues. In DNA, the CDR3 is TGTGCCAGCTGGCGGAGGGCGGGAGATCAGCCCCAGCATTTT. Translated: CASWRRAGDQPQHF.

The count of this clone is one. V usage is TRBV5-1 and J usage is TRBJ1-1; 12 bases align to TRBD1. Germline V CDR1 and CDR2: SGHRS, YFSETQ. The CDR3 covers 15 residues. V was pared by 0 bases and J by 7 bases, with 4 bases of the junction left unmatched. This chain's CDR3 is CASSLAGTGGFEAFF. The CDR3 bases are TGCGCCAGCAGCTTGGCCGGGACAGGGGGCTTTGAAGCTTTCTTT.

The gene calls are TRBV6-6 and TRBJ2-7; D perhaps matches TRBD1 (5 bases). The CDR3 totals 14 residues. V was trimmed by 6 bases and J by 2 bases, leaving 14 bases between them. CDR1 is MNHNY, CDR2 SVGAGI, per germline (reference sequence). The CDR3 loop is CASRHTGDPYEQYF. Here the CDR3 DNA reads TGTGCCAGCAGGCATACAGGTGATCCCTACGAGCAGTACTTC.

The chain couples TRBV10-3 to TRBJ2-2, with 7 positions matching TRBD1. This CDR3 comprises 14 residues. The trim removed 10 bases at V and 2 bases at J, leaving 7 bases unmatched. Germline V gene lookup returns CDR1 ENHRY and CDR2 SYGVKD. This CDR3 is CATRDSGNTGELFF. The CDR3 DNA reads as TGTGCCACCCGGGACAGCGGAAACACCGGGGAGCTGTTTTTT.

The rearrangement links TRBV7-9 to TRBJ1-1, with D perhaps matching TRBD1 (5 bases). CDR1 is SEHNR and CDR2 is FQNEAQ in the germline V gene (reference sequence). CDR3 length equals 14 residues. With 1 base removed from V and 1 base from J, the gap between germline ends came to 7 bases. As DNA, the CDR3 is TGTGCCAGCAGCTTAGGACAGCCGAACACTGAAGCTTTCTTT. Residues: CASSLGQPNTEAFF.

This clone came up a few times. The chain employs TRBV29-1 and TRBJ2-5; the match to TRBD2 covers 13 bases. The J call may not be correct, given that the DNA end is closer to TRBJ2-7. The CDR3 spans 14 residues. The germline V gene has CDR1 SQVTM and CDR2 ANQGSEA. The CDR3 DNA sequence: TGCAGCGTTGATGGACTAGCGGGAGACTACGAGCAGTACTTC. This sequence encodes CSVDGLAGDYEQYF.

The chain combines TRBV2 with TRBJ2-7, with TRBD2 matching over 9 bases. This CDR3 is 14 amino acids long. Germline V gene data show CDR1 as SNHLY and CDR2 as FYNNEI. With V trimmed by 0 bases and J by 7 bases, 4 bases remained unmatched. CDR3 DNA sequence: TGTGCCAGCAGTGAAGCGCGACTAGCGGAAGAGCAGTACTTC. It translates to CASSEARLAEEQYF.

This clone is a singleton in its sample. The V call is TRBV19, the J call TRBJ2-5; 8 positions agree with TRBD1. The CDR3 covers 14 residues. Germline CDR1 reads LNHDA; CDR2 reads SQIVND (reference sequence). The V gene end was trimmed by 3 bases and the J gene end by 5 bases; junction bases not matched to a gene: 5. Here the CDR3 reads CASSIRDRSETQYF. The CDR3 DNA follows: TGTGCCAGTAGTATCCGGGACAGGTCCGAGACCCAGTACTTC. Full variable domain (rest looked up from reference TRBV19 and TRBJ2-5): DGGITQSPKYLFRKEGQNVTLSCEQNLNHDAMYWYRQDPGQGLRLIYYSQIVNDFQKGDIAEGYSVSREKKESFPLTVTSAQKNPTAFYLCASSIRDRSETQYFGPGTRLLVL.